Sequencing of this T cell receptor (beta chain) was carried out in a study of control samples from healthy donors and cancer patients. Measured with immunoSEQ multiplex PCR; TCRdb has only the in-frame clones, and not every one. The sample lists around 180,000 clones, roughly 88% occurring once. The sample consisted of blood. The sequence derives from a woman in her 30s in good health.

DNA of the CDR3: TGTGCCAGCAGTCAATCACTAGGGGTTGGCTACACCTTC. Its protein product is CASSQSLGVGYTF. V is TRBV9 and J is TRBJ1-2, with a possible D match to TRBD1 (5 bases). Trimming removed 5 bases at V and 7 bases at J, with 15 bases between. CDR1 and CDR2 (germline): SGDLS, YYNGEE. CDR3 length: 13 amino acids. The full variable domain, rest sourced from reference TRBV9 and TRBJ1-2, is DSGVTQTPKHLITATGQRVTLRCSPRSGDLSVYWYQQSLDQGLQFLIQYYNGEERAKGNILERFSAQQFPDLHSELNLSSLELGDSALYFCASSQSLGVGYTFGSGTRLTVV.